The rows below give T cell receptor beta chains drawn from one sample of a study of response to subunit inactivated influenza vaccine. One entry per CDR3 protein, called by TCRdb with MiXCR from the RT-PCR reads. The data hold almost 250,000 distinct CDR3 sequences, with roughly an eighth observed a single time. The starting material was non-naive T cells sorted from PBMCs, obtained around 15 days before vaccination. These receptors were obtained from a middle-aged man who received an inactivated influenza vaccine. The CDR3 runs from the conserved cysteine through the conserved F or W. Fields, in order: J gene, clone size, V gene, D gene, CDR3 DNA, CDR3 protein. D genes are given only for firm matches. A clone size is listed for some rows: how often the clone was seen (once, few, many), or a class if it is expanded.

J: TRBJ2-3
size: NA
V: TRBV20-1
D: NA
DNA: TGCAGTGCTAGAGATAGCTTTGGGGATACGCAGTATTTT
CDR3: CSARDSFGDTQYF

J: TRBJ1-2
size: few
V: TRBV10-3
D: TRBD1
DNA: TGTGCCATGACACCGGACAGGGAGGATGGCTACACCTTC
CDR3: CAMTPDREDGYTF

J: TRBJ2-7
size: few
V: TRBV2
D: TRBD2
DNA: TGTGCCAGCATCGGGGGGGGCGAGCAGTACTTC
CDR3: CASIGGGEQYF

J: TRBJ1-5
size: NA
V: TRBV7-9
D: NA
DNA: TGTGCCAGCAGCTTGGCGGGTATTAGCAATCAGCCCCAGCATTTT
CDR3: CASSLAGISNQPQHF

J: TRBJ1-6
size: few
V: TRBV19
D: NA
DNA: TGTGCCAGTAAGGCAAGGACTGGTTCACCCCTCCACTTT
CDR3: CASKARTGSPLHF

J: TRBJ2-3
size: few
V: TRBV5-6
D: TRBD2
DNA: TGTGCCAGCAGTCCGACTAGCGGGGGCCCCCGGGATACGCAGTATTTT
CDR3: CASSPTSGGPRDTQYF

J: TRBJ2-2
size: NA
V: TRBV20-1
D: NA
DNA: TGCAGTGCTAGAGAACAGATCTACACCGGGGAGCTGTTTTTT
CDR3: CSAREQIYTGELFF

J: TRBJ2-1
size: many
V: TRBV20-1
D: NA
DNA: TGCAGTGCTAGATCCCAGCGGTCCTACAATGAGCAGTTCTTC
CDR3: CSARSQRSYNEQFF

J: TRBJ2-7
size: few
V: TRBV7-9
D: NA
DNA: TGTGCCAGCAGCCTCCTTTCGGCGGTGCCTTACGAGCAGTACTTC
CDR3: CASSLLSAVPYEQYF

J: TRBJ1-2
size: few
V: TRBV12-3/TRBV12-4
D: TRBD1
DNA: TGTGCCAGCAGTTTAACAGGGGCACGGGGCTACACCTTC
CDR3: CASSLTGARGYTF

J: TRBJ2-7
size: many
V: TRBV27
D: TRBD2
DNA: TGTGCCAGCAGTCCCCTGGCGGGAGGTCGGTACGAGCAGTACTTC
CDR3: CASSPLAGGRYEQYF

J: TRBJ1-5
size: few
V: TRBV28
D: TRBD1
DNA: TGTGCCAGCAGTCCGGGGGGCAGGGGGAACAATCAGCCCCAGCATTTT
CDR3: CASSPGGRGNNQPQHF

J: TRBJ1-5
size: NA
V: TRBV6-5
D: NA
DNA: TGTGCCAGCAGTTACGGGTGGTCCAACAATCAGCCCCAGCATTTT
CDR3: CASSYGWSNNQPQHF

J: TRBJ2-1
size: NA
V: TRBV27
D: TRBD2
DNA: TGTGCCAGCAGTCGTACCGGGACTAGCGGGAGGGGGAACCAGTTCTTC
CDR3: CASSRTGTSGRGNQFF

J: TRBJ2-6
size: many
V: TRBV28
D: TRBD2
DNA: TGTGCCAGCAGTTTAAGTCTCGGGAGGACCAACGTCCTGACTTTC
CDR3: CASSLSLGRTNVLTF

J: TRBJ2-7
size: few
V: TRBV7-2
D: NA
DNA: TGTGCCAGCAGCTTACGTGTGACTTCAGCCTACGAGCAGTACTTC
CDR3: CASSLRVTSAYEQYF

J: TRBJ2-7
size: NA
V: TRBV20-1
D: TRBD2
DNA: TGCAGTGCTGACCTCGGTAGCGGGAACTACGAGCAGTACTTC
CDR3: CSADLGSGNYEQYF

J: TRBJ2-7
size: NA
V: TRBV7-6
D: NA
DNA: TGTGCCAGCACTTATATCCCGGGACCACCCATTCGCGCCTACGAGCAGTACTTC
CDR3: CASTYIPGPPIRAYEQYF

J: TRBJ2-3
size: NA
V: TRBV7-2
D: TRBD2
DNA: TGTGCCAGCAGCTGGGTAGCGGGAGGTGGAAATACGCAGTATTTT
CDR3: CASSWVAGGGNTQYF

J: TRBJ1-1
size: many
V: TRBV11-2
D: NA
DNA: TGTGCCAGCAGCTACCGGGACGGTAACACTGAAGCTTTCTTT
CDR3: CASSYRDGNTEAFF

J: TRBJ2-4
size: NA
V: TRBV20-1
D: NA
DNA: TGCAGTGCTAGAGATCTAGGTTGGGGGAGTCTAAACATTCAGTACTTC
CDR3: CSARDLGWGSLNIQYF

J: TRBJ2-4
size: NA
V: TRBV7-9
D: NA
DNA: TGTGCCAGCAGCTTAGCGGGGGTTCTAGCCAAAAACATTCAGTACTTC
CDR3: CASSLAGVLAKNIQYF

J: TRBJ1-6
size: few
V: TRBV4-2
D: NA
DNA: TGTGCCAGCAGCCAAGAGTCCCCCCCGTCGGCCCTCCACTTT
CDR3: CASSQESPPSALHF

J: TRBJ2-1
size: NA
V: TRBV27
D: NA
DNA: TGTGCCAGCAGTTCATTACCACAGAGAAGAAATGAGCAGTTCTTC
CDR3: CASSSLPQRRNEQFF

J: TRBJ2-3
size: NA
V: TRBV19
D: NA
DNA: TGTGCCAGTAGTATCGACAGGACCCAGGGTACGCAGTATTTT
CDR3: CASSIDRTQGTQYF

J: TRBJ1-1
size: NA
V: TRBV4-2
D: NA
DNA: TGTGCCAGCAGCCAAACACAGGGGAACACTGAAGCTTTCTTT
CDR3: CASSQTQGNTEAFF

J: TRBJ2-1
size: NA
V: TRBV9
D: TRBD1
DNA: TGTGCCAGCAGCGTAGCGGGACAGTCCTACAATGAGCAGTTCTTC
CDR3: CASSVAGQSYNEQFF

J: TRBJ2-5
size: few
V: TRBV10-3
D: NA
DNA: TGTGCCACAGATGGGGGGGGCGAGGAGACCCAGTACTTC
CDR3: CATDGGGEETQYF

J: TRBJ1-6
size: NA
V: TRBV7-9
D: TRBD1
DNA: TGTGCCAGCAGCCAGGGACAGAGCAATTCACCCCTCCACTTT
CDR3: CASSQGQSNSPLHF

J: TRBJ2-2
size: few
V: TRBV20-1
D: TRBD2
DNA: TGCAGTGCTAGAGAGGGACTAGCGGGGAACACCGGGGAGCTGTTTTTT
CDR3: CSAREGLAGNTGELFF

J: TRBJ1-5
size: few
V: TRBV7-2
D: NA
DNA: TGTGCCAGCAGCCCATCCATTGGCGTCAATCAGCCCCAGCATTTT
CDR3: CASSPSIGVNQPQHF

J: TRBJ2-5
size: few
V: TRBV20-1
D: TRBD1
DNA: TGCAGTGGAACAGGGGGCGCAGAGACCCAGTACTTC
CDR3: CSGTGGAETQYF

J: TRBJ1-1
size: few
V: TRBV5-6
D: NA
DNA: TGTGCCAGCTCTCTTGGGCGAAAGAACACTGAAGCTTTCTTT
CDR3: CASSLGRKNTEAFF

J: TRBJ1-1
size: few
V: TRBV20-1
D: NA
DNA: TGCAGTGCTAGGGGGGGGGACGCAGCTTTCTTT
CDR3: CSARGGDAAFF

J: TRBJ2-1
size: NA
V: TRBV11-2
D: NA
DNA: TGTGCCAGCAGCTTAGGCCAGAACGTCAATGAGCAGTTCTTC
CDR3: CASSLGQNVNEQFF

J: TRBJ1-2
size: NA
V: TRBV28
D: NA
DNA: TGTGCCAGCAGTTGGAAGGGCGCTAAGTGGTACACCTTC
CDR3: CASSWKGAKWYTF

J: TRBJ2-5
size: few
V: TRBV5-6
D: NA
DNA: TGTGCCAGCAGCTTGGGGGGCAGGGTGGAGACCCAGTACTTC
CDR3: CASSLGGRVETQYF

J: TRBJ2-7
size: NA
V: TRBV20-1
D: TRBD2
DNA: TGCAGTGCTAGAAGACTAGCTCCCCTTTCCTACGAGCAGTACTTC
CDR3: CSARRLAPLSYEQYF

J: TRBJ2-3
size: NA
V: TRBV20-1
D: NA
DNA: TGCAGTGCTAGAGGCGGGATGATTGCAGATACGCAGTATTTT
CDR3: CSARGGMIADTQYF

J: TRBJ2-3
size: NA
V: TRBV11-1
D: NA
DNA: TGTGCCAGCAGCCAACTTTACACAGATACGCAGTATTTT
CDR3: CASSQLYTDTQYF

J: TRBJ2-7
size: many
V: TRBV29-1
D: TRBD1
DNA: TGCAGCGTCGTAGGACAGGGATACGAGCAGTACTTC
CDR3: CSVVGQGYEQYF

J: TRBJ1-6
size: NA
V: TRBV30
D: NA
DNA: TGTGCCTGGAGCACAGGGCCGAGCTCCTATAATTCACCCCTCCACTTT
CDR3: CAWSTGPSSYNSPLHF

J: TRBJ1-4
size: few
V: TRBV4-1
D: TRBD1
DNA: TGCGCCAGCAGCCTTGACAGGGTTGCAACTAATGAAAAACTGTTTTTT
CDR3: CASSLDRVATNEKLFF

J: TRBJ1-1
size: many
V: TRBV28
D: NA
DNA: TGTGCCAGCAGTTTTCAGGTGGGGGCTCATGGAGCTTTCTTT
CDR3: CASSFQVGAHGAFF

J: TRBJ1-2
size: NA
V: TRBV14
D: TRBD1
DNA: TGTGCCAGCAGCCAAGACGTAGGACAGGGTTATGGCTACACCTTC
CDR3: CASSQDVGQGYGYTF